The 24 T cell receptor gamma chains given below trace back to one sample, sequenced in a study of intestinal T cells in coeliac disease (dated by TCRdb to the early 2020s). For each case, genomic DNA was isolated from ten 5-um FFPE scrolls with the QIAamp DNA FFPE tissue kit. Library method: multiplex PCR. TCRdb lists the instrument as Ion Torrent PGM. TRG repertoires were amplified from 200 ng of biopsy DNA using the LymphoTrack kit, whose primers carry Illumina adapters. Identical DNA sequences were merged into single rows after TCRdb reprocessed the public reads with CATT. Across this sample there are around 780 gamma-chain clones, with about 50% seen only once. 15% of the sample rests with the top ten. Specimen: a duodenal biopsy. These receptor sequences come from a human donor with celiac disease.

The chain carries TRGV8 and TRGJP1. Germline V gives CDR1 VENAVY, CDR2 YDSYNSRV. The CDR3 extends over 14 amino acids. The J segment lost 7 bases and the V segment lost 2 bases, leaving 7 bases of the junction unmatched. This chain's CDR3 is CATWDIPLGWFKIF. The CDR3 DNA is TGTGCCACCTGGGATATACCACTTGGTTGGTTCAAGATATTT.

This chain uses TRGV8 with TRGJP1. The CDR3 extends over 17 amino acids. Germline V CDR1 and CDR2: VENAVY, YDSYNSRV. Unmatched junction bases numbered 27, after V lost 5 bases and J lost 15 bases. The CDR3 sequence: CATWGKRGNTTLVVKIF. The DNA of the CDR3 is TGTGCCACCTGGGGCAAACGAGGTAATACCACGTTGGTTGTCAAGATATTT.

CDR3 protein: CATWDGPGIIYKKLF. The CDR3 DNA is TGTGCCACCTGGGATGGGCCTGGAATTATTTATAAGAAACTCTTT. The V and J genes are TRGV4 and TRGJ1 or TRGJ2. This CDR3 has 15 amino acids. V trimming: 0 bases; J trimming: 6 bases; junction bases outside the gene matches: 11. The germline CDR1 and CDR2 sequences are EGSTGY and YDSYTSSV.

V is TRGV2 and J is TRGJP1. Trimming at V came to 1 base and at J to 7 bases, leaving 9 bases not matched to a gene. Germline V gives CDR1 EGSNGY, CDR2 YDSYNSKV. This CDR3 comprises 15 residues. The CDR3, as DNA: TGTGCCACCTGGGACGGTATACCACTTGGTTGGTTCAAGATATTT. Translated, it gives CATWDGIPLGWFKIF.

Concerning this clone: Translating the DNA gives a protein that differs from the TCRdb entry at residue 6; the protein shown here is that DNA translation. V gene TRGV4 combines with J gene TRGJ1 or TRGJ2. V was pared by 3 bases and J by 3 bases, with 2 bases of the junction left unmatched. Germline V lookup: CDR1 EGSTGY, CDR2 YDSYTSSV. The CDR3 loop spans 12 amino acids. CDR3: CATWDSYYKKLF. The CDR3 DNA reads TGTGCCACCTGGGATTCTTATTATAAGAAACTCTTT.

This clone is large within its sample. The CDR3 is CATWDDWIKTF. For the CDR3, the DNA is TGTGCCACCTGGGACGATTGGATCAAGACGTTT. The chain combines TRGV8 with TRGJP2. V was pared by 4 bases and J by 8 bases, with 1 base of the junction left unmatched. Germline CDR1 VENAVY, CDR2 YDSYNSRV. The CDR3 is 11 amino acids.

This chain connects TRGV10 to TRGJP1. TRGV10 is an ORF; its function is uncertain. Unmatched junction bases numbered 7, after V lost 8 bases and J lost 0 bases. The CDR3 sequence is 15 residues long. Here the CDR3 DNA reads TGTGCTGCGTGGGATTTTAATACCACTGGTTGGTTCAAGATATTT. Its translation: CAAWDFNTTGWFKIF.

The chain carries TRGV4 and TRGJ1 or TRGJ2. Germline V gene sequence: CDR1 EGSTGY, CDR2 YDSYTSSV. This CDR3 contains 13 residues. The ends lost 6 bases at V and 3 bases at J; junction bases unmatched: 8. The CDR3 bases are TGTGCCACCTGGATGGGACCTTATTATAAGAAACTCTTT. Translation gives CATWMGPYYKKLF.

Only a few counts were recorded for this clone. The translation of this DNA and the TCRdb protein of a much larger clone differ at residue 10, probably owing to a read error; the protein shown here is translated from the DNA. The chain recombines TRGV10 with TRGJP1. TRGV10 is an open reading frame, and its role is uncertain. CDR3 length equals 16 residues. CDR3 DNA: TGTGCTGCGTGGGATTACCTCTATACCGCTGGTTGGTTCAAGATATTT. This sequence encodes CAAWDYLYTAGWFKIF.

This rearrangement joins TRGV10 to TRGJP1. TRGV10 is filed as an ORF, its function uncertain. The junction had 14 bases not matched to a gene; V was cut back by 8 bases and J by 1 base. This CDR3 spans 17 amino acids. The CDR3 is CAAWQGGLCTTGWFKIF. For the CDR3, the DNA is TGTGCTGCGTGGCAAGGGGGTTTATGTACCACTGGTTGGTTCAAGATATTT.

This clone rates as hyperexpanded. Other DNA sequences within the sample encode an identical CDR3. The chain recombines TRGV10 with TRGJP1. TRGV10 is noted as an ORF with a role that remains uncertain. With 8 bases clipped from V and 0 bases from J, the junction kept 10 bases outside the gene matches. This CDR3 has 16 amino acids. The CDR3 DNA follows: TGTGCTGCGTGGGATTACCTCTATACCACTGGTTGGTTCAAGATATTT. It encodes CAAWDYLYTTGWFKIF.

V usage is TRGV2 and J usage is TRGJP2. V was pared by 5 bases and J by 3 bases, with 12 bases of the junction left unmatched. Germline assignment: CDR1 EGSNGY and CDR2 YDSYNSKV. CDR3 size: 16 residues. DNA of the CDR3: TGTGCCACCTGGGGACGGGCCGGGGGTAGTGATTGGATCAAGACGTTT. Amino acid sequence: CATWGRAGGSDWIKTF.

Only a few counts were recorded for this clone. CDR3 DNA: TGTGCTGCGCTACGTGTCTTTATGGAGAAAAGTACGGGTGCACGGGAAAGGGGGGTGTTCTCCCTTAAGAAACTCTTT. It encodes CAALRVFMEKSTGARERGVFSLKKLF. V is TRGV10 and J is TRGJ1 or TRGJ2. TRGV10 is sorted into the ORF group, with uncertain function. This CDR3 has 26 residues. V lost 11 bases and J lost 9; bases outside the gene matches: 56.

This clone showed up just a few times. The TCRdb record carries a much larger clone's protein, which differs from this DNA's translation at residue 9; a read error is the likely cause, and the protein listed here is the DNA translation. The gene calls are TRGV10 and TRGJ1 or TRGJ2. TRGV10 is designated an ORF whose function remains uncertain. This CDR3 has 13 amino acids. This CDR3 reads CAAWERPYHKKLF. The CDR3 DNA reads as TGTGCTGCGTGGGAGAGACCTTATCATAAGAAACTCTTT.

This chain connects TRGV10 to TRGJ1 or TRGJ2. TRGV10 belongs to the ORF category, with a function that is uncertain. The CDR3 contains 10 residues. V dropped 8 bases and J dropped 10; count of bases not matched to a gene: 6. The CDR3 is CAAWALKKLF. The DNA for the CDR3 is TGTGCTGCGTGGGCCTTGAAGAAACTCTTT.

By sample fraction, this clone is large. V gene TRGV3 combines with J gene TRGJ1 or TRGJ2. J lost 10 bases, V lost 0 bases, and 6 bases had no gene match. CDR3 size: 12 residues. Germline values: CDR1 VTNTFY, CDR2 YDVSTARD (reference sequence). This CDR3 reads CATWDRHRKKLF. CDR3 DNA: TGTGCCACCTGGGACAGGCATCGGAAGAAACTCTTT.

This clone was recorded a few times. The chain employs TRGV2 and TRGJ1 or TRGJ2. J gave up 12 bases and V 8 bases, and 22 bases lay outside the gene matches. This CDR3 has 14 amino acids. CDR1 and CDR2 (germline): EGSNGY, YDSYNSKV. CDR3 sequence (DNA): TGTGCCACCTTGGGACGGGCACTAGGTGGGAGGAAACTCTTT. Protein sequence: CATLGRALGGRKLF.

This clone is termed large. V gene TRGV8 combines with J gene TRGJP1. The J segment lost 2 bases and the V segment lost 3 bases, leaving 6 bases of the junction unmatched. The CDR3 is made up of 15 amino acids. Looked up from germline, CDR1 is VENAVY and CDR2 is YDSYNSRV. The chain's CDR3 is CATWDVRTTGWFKIF. In nucleotides, the CDR3 is TGTGCCACCTGGGATGTAAGGACCACTGGTTGGTTCAAGATATTT.

Remarks on this clone: A read error may explain this, as a much larger clone is one base away. This chain uses TRGV4 with TRGJ1 or TRGJ2. Trimming took 7 bases from V and 11 from J; bases not matched to a gene: 8. CDR1 is EGSTGY, CDR2 YDSYTSSV, per germline. This CDR3 is built from 10 residues. CDR3 protein: CATCENEKLF. CDR3 bases: TGTGCCACCTGTGAGAATGAGAAACTCTTT.

V is TRGV2 and J is TRGJ1 or TRGJ2. This CDR3 contains 13 residues. CDR1 is EGSNGY, CDR2 YDSYNSKV, per germline. After removal of 0 bases from V and 11 bases from J, the junction contained 10 bases not matched to a gene. The CDR3 region has the DNA TGTGCCACCTGGGACGGGCCTTTCCAGGAGAAACTCTTT. It specifies CATWDGPFQEKLF.

This clone is large (0.1 to 1%) in the sample. The V and J genes are TRGV8 and TRGJP1. Germline CDR1 VENAVY, CDR2 YDSYNSRV. J gave up 9 bases and V 0 bases, and 4 bases lay outside the gene matches. The CDR3 is made up of 13 amino acids. The CDR3 loop reads CATWDRISWFKIF. DNA for the CDR3: TGTGCCACCTGGGATAGGATAAGTTGGTTCAAGATATTT.

The rearrangement links TRGV10 to TRGJP1. TRGV10 is assigned to the ORF class and has an uncertain function. With V trimmed by 8 bases and J by 3 bases, 19 bases remained unmatched. The CDR3 is 18 residues long. The DNA for the CDR3 is TGTGCTGCGTGGGGTTACGGTGGGGAGAGGGCCACTGGTTGGTTCAAGATATTT. As protein: CAAWGYGGERATGWFKIF.

The chain uses TRGV8 and TRGJP1. The V gene's germline CDR1 is VENAVY and CDR2 YDSYNSRV. The CDR3 is made up of 15 amino acids. The V segment lost 5 bases and the J segment 0 bases; nucleotides outside the gene matches: 6. CDR3 DNA sequence: TGTGCCACCTGGGGATTTAATACCACTGGTTGGTTCAAGATATTT. This sequence encodes CATWGFNTTGWFKIF.

The rearrangement links TRGV2 to TRGJP2. The germline V gene has CDR1 EGSNGY and CDR2 YDSYNSKV. The trim removed 1 base at V and 10 bases at J, leaving 9 bases unmatched. The CDR3 has 14 residues. DNA of the CDR3: TGTGCCACCTGGGACGGAGGGGTCCTTTGGATCAAGACGTTT. Protein: CATWDGGVLWIKTF.